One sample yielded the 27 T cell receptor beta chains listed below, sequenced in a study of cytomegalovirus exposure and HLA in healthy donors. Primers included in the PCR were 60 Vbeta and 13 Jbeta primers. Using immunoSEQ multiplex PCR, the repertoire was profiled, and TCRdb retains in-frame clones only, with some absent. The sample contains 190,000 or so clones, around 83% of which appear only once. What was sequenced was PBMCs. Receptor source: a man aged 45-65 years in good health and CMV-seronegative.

CDR3 DNA sequence: TGTGCCAGCAGTGAATCAGGGGCGTTTTACAATGAGCAGTTCTTC. Translation gives CASSESGAFYNEQFF. J is TRBJ2-1 and V is TRBV6-1, with D possibly being TRBD1 (6 bases). This CDR3 contains 15 residues. Trimming shortened V by 2 bases and J by 4 bases, and 12 bases separated the two germline ends. CDR1 MNHNS and CDR2 SASEGT come from the germline V gene.

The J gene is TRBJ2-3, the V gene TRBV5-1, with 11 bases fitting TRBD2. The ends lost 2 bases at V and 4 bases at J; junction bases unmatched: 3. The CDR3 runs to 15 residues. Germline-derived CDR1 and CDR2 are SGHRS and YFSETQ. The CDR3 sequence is CASSFSGRAADTQYF. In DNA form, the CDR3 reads TGCGCCAGCAGCTTTAGCGGGAGGGCCGCAGATACGCAGTATTTT.

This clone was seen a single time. The CDR3 spells CASSLTSLETQYF. CDR3 DNA: TGTGCCAGCAGCTTAACTTCTTTGGAGACCCAGTACTTC. The chain is built from TRBV7-3 and TRBJ2-5; no reliable D call. The CDR3 spans 13 residues. The V end was cut by 0 bases, the J end by 5 bases, with 7 bases between. Germline V gene data show CDR1 as SGHTA and CDR2 as FQGTGA.

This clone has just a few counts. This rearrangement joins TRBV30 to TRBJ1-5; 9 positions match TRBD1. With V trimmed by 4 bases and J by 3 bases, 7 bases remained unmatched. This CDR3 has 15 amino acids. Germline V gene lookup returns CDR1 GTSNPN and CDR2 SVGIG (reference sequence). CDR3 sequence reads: CAWNPGQGSNQPQHF. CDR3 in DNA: TGTGCCTGGAACCCGGGACAGGGCTCCAATCAGCCCCAGCATTTT.

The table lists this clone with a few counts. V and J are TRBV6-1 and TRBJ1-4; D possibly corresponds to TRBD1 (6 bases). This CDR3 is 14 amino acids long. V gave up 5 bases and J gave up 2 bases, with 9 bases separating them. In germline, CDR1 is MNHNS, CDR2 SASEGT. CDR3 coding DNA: TGTGCCAGCAGTACAGGGTCTACTAATGAAAAACTGTTTTTT. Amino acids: CASSTGSTNEKLFF.

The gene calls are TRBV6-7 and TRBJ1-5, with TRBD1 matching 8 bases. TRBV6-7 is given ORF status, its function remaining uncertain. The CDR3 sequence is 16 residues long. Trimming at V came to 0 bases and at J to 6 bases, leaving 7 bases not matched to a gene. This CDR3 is CASSYSSPGGFQPQHF. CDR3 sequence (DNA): TGTGCCAGCAGTTACTCGAGCCCAGGGGGCTTTCAGCCCCAGCATTTT.

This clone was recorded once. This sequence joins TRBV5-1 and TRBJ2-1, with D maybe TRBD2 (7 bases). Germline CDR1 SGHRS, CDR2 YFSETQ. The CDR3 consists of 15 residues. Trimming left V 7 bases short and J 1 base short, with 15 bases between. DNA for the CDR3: TGCGCCAGCGGGGGGCGGGAGATGTCCTACAATGAGCAGTTCTTC. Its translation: CASGGREMSYNEQFF.

Here the CDR3 DNA reads TGTGCCAGCAGCTTTCACCGGGTCCACGAGCAGTACTTC. Translating it yields CASSFHRVHEQYF. The chain carries TRBV12-1 and TRBJ2-7; the table's D call TRBD2 went unverified against the DNA. TRBV12-1 is assigned pseudogene status. The length of the CDR3 is 13 residues.

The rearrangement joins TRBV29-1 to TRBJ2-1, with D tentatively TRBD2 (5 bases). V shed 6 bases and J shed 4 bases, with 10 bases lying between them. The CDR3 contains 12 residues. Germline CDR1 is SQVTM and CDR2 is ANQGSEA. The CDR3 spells CSVGRTYNEQFF. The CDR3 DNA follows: TGCAGCGTGGGGAGAACTTACAATGAGCAGTTCTTC.

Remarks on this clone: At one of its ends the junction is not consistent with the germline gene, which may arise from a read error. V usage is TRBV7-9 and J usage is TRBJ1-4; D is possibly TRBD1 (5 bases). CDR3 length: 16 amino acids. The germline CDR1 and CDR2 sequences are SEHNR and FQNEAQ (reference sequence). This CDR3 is CSSSFSGPGLNEKLFF. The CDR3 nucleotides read TGTTCCAGCAGCTTTTCAGGCCCAGGGCTTAATGAAAAACTGTTTTTT.

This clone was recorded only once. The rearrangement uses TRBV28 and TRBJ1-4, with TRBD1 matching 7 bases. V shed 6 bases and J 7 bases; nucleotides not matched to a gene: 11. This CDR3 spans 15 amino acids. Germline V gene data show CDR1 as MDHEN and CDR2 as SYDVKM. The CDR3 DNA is TGTGCCAGCAGGGGAGTTCAGGGACAGATTGAAAAACTGTTTTTT. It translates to CASRGVQGQIEKLFF.

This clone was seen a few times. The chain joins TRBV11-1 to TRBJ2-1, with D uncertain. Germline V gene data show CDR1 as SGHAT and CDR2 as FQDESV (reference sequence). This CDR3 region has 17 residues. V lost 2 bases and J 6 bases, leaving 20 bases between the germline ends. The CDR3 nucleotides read TGTGCCAGCAGCTTAACATCCGGGTCTTCTCCTTTCAATGAGCAGTTCTTC. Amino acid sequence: CASSLTSGSSPFNEQFF. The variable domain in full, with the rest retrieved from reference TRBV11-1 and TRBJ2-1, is EAEVAQSPRYKITEKSQAVAFWCDPISGHATLYWYRQILGQGPELLVQFQDESVVDDSQLPKDRFSAERLKGVDSTLKIQPAELGDSAMYLCASSLTSGSSPFNEQFFGPGTRLTVL.

CDR3 DNA sequence: TGTGCCACCAGCAGAGATTCGAGCTCTGGAAACACCATATATTTT. Residues: CATSRDSSSGNTIYF. This chain uses TRBV15 with TRBJ1-3, with D hard to call. Trimming took 0 bases from V and 0 from J, leaving 6 bases between them. The CDR3 runs to 15 residues. Per the germline V gene, CDR1 is LNHNV and CDR2 is YYDKDF (reference sequence).

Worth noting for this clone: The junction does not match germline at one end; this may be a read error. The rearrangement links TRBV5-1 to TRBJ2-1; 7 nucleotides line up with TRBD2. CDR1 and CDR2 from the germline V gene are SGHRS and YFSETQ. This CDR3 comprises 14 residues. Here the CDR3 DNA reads TGCGCCAGCAGCCCGACTGGGGACTACGATGAGCAGTTCTTC. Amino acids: CASSPTGDYDEQFF.

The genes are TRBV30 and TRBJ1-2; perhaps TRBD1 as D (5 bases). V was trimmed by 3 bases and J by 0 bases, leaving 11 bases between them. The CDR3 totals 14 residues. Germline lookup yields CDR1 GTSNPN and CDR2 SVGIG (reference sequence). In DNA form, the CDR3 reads TGTGCCTGGAGAGGGTACAGGACTAACTATGGCTACACCTTC. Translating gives CAWRGYRTNYGYTF.

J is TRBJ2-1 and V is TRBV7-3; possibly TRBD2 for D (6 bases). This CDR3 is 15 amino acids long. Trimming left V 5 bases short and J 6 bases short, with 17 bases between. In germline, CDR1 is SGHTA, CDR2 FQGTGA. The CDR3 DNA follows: TGTGCCAGCAGCCCCCCGGGAGTGTCGTTCAATGAGCAGTTCTTC. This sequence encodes CASSPPGVSFNEQFF.

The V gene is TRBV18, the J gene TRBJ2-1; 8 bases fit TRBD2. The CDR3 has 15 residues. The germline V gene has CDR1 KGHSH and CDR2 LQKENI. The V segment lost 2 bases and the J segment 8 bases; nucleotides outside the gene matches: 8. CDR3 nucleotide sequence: TGTGCCAGCTCACCAATAAGCGGGAGAAACTATGAGCAGTTCTTC. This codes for CASSPISGRNYEQFF.

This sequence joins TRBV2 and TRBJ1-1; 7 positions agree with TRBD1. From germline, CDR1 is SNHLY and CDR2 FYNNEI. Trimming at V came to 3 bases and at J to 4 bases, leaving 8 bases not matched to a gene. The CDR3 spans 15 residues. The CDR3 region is CASSDLAGGTTEAFF. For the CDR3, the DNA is TGTGCCAGCAGTGATTTGGCAGGGGGGACCACTGAAGCTTTCTTT.

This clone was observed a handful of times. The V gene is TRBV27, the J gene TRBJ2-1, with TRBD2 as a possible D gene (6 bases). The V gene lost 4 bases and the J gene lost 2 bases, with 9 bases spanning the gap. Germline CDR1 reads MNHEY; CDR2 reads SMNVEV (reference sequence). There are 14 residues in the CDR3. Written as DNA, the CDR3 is TGTGCCAGCAGTTCCGGACTAACCTACAATGAGCAGTTCTTC. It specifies CASSSGLTYNEQFF.

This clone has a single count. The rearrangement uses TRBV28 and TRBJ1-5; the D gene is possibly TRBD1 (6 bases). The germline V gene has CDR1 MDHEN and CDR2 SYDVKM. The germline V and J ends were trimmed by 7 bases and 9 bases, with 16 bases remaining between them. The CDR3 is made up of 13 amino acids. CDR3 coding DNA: TGTGCCAGCACCCTAACCGTACAGGGGCCCCAGCATTTT. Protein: CASTLTVQGPQHF.

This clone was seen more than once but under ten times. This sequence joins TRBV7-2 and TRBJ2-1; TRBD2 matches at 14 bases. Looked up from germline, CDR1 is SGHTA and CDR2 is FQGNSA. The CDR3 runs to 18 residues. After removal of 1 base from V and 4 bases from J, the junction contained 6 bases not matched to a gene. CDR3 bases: TGTGCCAGCAGCTTAGAGGGGACTAGCGGGAGATATTACAATGAGCAGTTCTTC. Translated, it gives CASSLEGTSGRYYNEQFF.

CDR3 in amino acids: CASSRVGTSGSTDTQYF. DNA for the CDR3: TGTGCCAGCAGCCGTGTTGGGACTAGCGGGAGCACAGATACGCAGTATTTT. The chain joins TRBV4-2 to TRBJ2-3, with 12 positions matching TRBD2. V was clipped by 4 bases and J by 0 bases; unmatched bases: 5. The CDR3 sequence is 17 residues long. Looked up from germline, CDR1 is LGHNA and CDR2 is YNFKEQ.

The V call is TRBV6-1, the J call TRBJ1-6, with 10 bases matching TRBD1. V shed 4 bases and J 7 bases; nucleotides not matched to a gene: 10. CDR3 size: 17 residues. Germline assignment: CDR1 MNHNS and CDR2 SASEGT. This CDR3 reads CASSGGQGRFRNSPLHF. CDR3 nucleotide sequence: TGTGCCAGCAGTGGGGGACAGGGGCGGTTTCGGAATTCACCCCTCCACTTT.

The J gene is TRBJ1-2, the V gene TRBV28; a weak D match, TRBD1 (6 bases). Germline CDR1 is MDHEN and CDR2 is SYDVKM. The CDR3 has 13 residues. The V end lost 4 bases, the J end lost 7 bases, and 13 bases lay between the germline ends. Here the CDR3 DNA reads TGTGCCAGCAGTTCAGACAGGTACGCTGGCTACACCTTC. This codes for CASSSDRYAGYTF.

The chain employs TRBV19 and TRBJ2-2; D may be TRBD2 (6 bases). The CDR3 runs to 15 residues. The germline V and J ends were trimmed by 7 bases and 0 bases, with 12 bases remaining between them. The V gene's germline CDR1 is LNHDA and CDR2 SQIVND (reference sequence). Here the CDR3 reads CASTLGGANTGELFF. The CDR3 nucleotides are TGTGCCAGTACCCTCGGGGGAGCGAACACCGGGGAGCTGTTTTTT. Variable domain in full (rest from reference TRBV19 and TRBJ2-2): DGGITQSPKYLFRKEGQNVTLSCEQNLNHDAMYWYRQDPGQGLRLIYYSQIVNDFQKGDIAEGYSVSREKKESFPLTVTSAQKNPTAFYLCASTLGGANTGELFFGEGSRLTVL.

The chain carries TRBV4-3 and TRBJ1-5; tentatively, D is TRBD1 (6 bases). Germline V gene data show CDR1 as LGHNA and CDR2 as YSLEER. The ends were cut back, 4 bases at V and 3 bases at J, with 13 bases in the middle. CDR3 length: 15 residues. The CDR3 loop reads CASSPMRGANQPQHF. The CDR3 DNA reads TGCGCCAGCAGCCCCATGCGGGGGGCCAATCAGCCCCAGCATTTT.

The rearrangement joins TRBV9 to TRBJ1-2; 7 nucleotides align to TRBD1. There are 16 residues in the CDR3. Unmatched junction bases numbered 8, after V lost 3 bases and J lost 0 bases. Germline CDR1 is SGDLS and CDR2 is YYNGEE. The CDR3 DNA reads TGTGCCAGCAGCGCAGGGACAGCCGCTGCTAACTATGGCTACACCTTC. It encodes CASSAGTAAANYGYTF.